Sequencing of this TCR beta chain was carried out in a study of T cells after yellow fever vaccination. Whole-study results and caveats: Within FACS-sorted repertoires, abundant clonotypes contaminating from the bulk population could be present. A faster peak, day 5 versus 15, was reached by the weaker secondary response. Once the booster was given, most primary-vaccination clones reappeared, at roughly 96% for CD4 and roughly 86% for CD8.

Researchers made TCR cDNA using 5'RACE template switching, and this step added a universal primer site and UMIs. MiXCR was run by TCRdb on the 5' RACE reads, yielding one entry per CDR3 protein. Of about 240,000 distinct CDR3 sequences listed, 6.9% are singletons. This clonotype occurred once. The antigen is undetermined. The CDR3 totals 14 residues. Trimming removed 3 bases from V and 8 bases from J, with 16 bases in between. The germline CDR1 and CDR2 sequences are GTSNPN and SVGIG (reference sequence). This sequence joins TRBV30 and TRBJ1-4; a possible D gene is TRBD1 (5 bases). Sequenced material: CD4+ T cells sorted from PBMCs, taken 15 days after the yellow fever booster vaccination. The TCR sequence derives from a man aged 30 to 45 who received the YFV17D yellow fever vaccine. This CDR3 is CAWRIQPGYEKLFF. The CDR3 DNA sequence: TGTGCCTGGAGAATCCAACCAGGGTACGAAAAACTGTTTTTT.